This TCR beta chain was obtained from a study of early T cells in non-severe SARS-CoV-2 infection. Study-level findings and limits: Matching against VDJdb likely underestimated virus-specific expansions, favoring anti-spike CD8.

This clonotype was detected a few times. Its antigen remains unidentified. The junction departs from germline at one end; a sequencing error may be responsible. Germline V lookup: CDR1 MNHNY, CDR2 SVGAGI (reference sequence). The length of the CDR3 is 14 residues. The library protocol tagged individual cDNA molecules with unique molecular identifiers. TCRdb re-called the 5' RACE reads with MiXCR, one entry per CDR3 protein. Of 87,000 or so distinct CDR3 sequences listed, about 15% are singletons. The clonotype originates from an adult who was a healthcare worker with PCR-confirmed SARS-CoV-2 infection or an uninfected control (not recorded which). Sequenced material: whole blood. This chain links TRBV6-6 with TRBJ1-1; D is unclear. CDR3 amino acids: CASSYRQPSSEGLF. CDR3 DNA sequence: TGTGCCAGCAGTTACAGGCAGCCGTCCAGTGAAGGGCTCTTT.